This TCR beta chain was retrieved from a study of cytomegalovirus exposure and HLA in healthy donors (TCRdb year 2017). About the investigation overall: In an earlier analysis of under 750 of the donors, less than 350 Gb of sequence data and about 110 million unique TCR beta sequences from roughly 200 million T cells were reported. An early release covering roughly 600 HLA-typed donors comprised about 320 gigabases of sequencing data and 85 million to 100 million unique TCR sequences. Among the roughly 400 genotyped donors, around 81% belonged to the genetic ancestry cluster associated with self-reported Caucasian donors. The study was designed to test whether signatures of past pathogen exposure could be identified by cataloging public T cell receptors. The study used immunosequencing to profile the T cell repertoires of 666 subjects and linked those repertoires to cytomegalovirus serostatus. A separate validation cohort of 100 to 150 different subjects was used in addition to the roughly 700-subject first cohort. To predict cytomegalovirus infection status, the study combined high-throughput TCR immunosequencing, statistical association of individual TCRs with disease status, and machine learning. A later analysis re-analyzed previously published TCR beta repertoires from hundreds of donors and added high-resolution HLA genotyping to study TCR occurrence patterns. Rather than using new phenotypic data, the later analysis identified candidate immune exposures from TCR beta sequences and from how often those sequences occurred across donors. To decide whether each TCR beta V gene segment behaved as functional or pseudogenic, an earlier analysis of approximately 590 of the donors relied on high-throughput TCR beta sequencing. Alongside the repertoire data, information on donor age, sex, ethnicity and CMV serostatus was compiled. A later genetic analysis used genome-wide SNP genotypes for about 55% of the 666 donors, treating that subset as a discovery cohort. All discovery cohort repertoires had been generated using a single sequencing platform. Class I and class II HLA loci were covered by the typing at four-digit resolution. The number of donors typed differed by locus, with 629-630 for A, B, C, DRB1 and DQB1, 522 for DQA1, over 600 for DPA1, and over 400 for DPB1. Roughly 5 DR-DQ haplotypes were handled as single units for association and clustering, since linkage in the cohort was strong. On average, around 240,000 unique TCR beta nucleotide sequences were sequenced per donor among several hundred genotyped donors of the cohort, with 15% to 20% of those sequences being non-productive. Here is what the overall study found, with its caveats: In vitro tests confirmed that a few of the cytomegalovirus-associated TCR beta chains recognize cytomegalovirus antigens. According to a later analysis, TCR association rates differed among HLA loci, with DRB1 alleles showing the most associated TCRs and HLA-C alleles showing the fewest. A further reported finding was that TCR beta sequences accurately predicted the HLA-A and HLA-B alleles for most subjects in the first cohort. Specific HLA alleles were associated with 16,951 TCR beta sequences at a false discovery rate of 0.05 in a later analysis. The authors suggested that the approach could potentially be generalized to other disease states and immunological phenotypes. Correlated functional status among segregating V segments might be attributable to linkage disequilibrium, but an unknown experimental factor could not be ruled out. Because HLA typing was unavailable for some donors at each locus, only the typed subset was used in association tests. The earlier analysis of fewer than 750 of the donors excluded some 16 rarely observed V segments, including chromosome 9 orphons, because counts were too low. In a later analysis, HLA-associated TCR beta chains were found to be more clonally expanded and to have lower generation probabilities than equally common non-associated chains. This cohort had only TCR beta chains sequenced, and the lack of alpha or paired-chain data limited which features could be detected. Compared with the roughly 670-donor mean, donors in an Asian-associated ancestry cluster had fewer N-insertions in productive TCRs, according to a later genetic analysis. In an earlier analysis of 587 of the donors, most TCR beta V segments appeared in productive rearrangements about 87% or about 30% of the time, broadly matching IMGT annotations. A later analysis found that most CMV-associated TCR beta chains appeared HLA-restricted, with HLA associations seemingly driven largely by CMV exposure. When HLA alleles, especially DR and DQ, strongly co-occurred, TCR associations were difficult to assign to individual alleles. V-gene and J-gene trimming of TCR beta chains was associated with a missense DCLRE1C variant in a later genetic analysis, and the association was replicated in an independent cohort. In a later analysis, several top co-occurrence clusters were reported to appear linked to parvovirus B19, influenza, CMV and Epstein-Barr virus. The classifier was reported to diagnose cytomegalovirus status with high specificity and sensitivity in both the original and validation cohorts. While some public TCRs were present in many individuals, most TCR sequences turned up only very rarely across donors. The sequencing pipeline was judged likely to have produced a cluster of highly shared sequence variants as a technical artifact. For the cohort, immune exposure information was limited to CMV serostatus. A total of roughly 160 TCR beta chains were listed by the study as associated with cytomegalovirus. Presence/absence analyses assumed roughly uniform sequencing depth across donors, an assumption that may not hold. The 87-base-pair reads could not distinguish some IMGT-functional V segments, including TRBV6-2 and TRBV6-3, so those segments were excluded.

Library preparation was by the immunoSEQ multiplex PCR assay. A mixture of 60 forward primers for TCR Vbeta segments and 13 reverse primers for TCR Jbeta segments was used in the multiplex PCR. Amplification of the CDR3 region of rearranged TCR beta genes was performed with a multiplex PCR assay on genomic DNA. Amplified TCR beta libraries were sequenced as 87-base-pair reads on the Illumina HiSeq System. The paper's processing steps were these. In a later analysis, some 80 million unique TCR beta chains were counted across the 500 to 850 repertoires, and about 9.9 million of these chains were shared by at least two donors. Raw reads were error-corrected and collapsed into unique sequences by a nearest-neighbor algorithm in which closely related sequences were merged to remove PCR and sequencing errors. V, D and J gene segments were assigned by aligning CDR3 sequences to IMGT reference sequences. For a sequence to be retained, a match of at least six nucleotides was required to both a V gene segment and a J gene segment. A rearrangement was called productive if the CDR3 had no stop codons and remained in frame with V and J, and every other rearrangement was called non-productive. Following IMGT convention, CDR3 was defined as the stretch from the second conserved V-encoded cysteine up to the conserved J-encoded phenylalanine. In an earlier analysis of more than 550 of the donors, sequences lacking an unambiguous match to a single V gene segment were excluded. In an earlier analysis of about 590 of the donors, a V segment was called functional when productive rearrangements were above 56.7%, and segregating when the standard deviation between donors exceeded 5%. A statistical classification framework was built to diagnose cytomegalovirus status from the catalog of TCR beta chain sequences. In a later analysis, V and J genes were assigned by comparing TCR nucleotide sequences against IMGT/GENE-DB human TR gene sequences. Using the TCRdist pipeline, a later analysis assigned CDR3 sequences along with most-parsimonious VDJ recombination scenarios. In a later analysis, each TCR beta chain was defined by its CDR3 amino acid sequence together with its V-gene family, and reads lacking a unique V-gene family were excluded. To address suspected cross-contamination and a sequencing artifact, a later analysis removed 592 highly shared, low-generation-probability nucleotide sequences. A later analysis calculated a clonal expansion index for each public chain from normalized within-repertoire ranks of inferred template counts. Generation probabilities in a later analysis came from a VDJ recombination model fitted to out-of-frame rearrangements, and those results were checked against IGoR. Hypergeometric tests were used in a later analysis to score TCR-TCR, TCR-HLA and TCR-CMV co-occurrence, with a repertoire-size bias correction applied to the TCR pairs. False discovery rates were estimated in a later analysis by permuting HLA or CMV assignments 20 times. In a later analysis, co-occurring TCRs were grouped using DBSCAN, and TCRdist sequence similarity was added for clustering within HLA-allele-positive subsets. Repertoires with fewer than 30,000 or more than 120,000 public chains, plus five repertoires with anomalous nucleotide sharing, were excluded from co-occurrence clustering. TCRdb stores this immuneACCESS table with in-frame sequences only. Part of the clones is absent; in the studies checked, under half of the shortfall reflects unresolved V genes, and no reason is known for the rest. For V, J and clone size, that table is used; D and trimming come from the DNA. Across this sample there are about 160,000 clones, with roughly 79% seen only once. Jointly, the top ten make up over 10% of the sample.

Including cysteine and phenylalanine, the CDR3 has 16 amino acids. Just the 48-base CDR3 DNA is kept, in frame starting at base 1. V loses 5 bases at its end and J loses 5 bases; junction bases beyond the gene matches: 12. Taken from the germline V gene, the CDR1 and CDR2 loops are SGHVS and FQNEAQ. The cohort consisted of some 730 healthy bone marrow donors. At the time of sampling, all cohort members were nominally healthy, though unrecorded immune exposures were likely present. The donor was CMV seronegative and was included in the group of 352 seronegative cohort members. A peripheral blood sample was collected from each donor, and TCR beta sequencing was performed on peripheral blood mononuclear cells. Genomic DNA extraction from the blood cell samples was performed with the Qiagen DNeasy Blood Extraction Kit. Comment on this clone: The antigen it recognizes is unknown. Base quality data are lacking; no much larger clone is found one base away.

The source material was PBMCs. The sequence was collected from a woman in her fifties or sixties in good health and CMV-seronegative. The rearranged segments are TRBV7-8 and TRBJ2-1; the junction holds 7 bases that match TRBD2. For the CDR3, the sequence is CASSPSRLAWDNEQFF. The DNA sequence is TGTGCCAGCAGCCCGTCCAGACTAGCATGGGACAATGAGCAGTTCTTC.